One and the same sample provided the 27 T cell receptor beta chains below, sequenced in a study of blood T cell repertoires in COVID-19. TCRdb's table, derived via immunoSEQ multiplex PCR, lists solely in-frame clones and lacks some. The sample lists some 300,000 clones; over 80% were seen once. Sequenced: peripheral blood. Receptors originate from a woman between 45 and 60 years old with COVID-19, enrolled during active disease.

The chain recombines TRBV19 with TRBJ1-5; weak D call: TRBD1 (5 bases). Germline-derived CDR1 and CDR2 are LNHDA and SQIVND (reference sequence). Trimming cost V 8 bases and J 5 bases, with 10 bases left between them. There are 12 residues in the CDR3. The CDR3 sequence: CASRTPHQPQHF. The CDR3 DNA sequence: TGTGCCAGTCGGACACCTCATCAGCCCCAGCATTTT.

The chain couples TRBV28 to TRBJ2-7; perhaps TRBD1 as D (6 bases). Per germline, CDR1 MDHEN and CDR2 SYDVKM. The CDR3 is 15 residues long. V lost 0 bases and J lost 2, with 11 bases in between. The CDR3, as DNA: TGTGCCAGCAGTTTATGGAAAGGGGGTACCTACGAGCAGTACTTC. Its translation is CASSLWKGGTYEQYF.

The chain joins TRBV3-1 (or the pseudogene TRBV3-2) to TRBJ2-1, with 12 bases fitting TRBD2. The CDR3 loop spans 15 amino acids. The J segment lost 7 bases and the V segment lost 7 bases, leaving 8 bases of the junction unmatched. Germline CDR1 and CDR2: LGHDT and YNNKEL (reference sequence). The chain's CDR3 is CASKSGLAGWNEQFF. The CDR3 nucleotides read TGTGCCAGCAAATCGGGACTAGCGGGTTGGAATGAGCAGTTCTTC.

The V gene is TRBV7-9, the J gene TRBJ2-3; D is perhaps TRBD2 (5 bases). The germline gives CDR1 SEHNR, CDR2 FQNEAQ (reference sequence). The CDR3 loop spans 13 amino acids. The ends were cut back, 5 bases at V and 8 bases at J, with 14 bases in the middle. The CDR3 loop reads CASSPPDLITQYF. CDR3 sequence (DNA): TGTGCCAGCAGCCCCCCGGACTTGATTACGCAGTATTTT.

The chain recombines TRBV3-1 (or the pseudogene TRBV3-2) with TRBJ2-3, with 9 bases aligning to TRBD2. From germline, CDR1 is LGHDT and CDR2 YNNKEL (reference sequence). J lost 1 base, V lost 1 base, and 6 bases had no gene match. The length of the CDR3 is 17 residues. The CDR3 reads CASSQGDRGRGTDTQYF. CDR3 nucleotides: TGTGCCAGCAGCCAAGGGGACCGCGGGAGGGGCACAGATACGCAGTATTTT.

The chain has TRBV6-4 and TRBJ2-4, with TRBD2 identical over 10 bases. Per germline, CDR1 MRHNA and CDR2 SNTAGT. The V gene end was trimmed by 8 bases and the J gene end by 8 bases; junction bases not matched to a gene: 6. This CDR3 comprises 13 residues. The CDR3 nucleotides are TGTGCCAGCGGGGAGCGGGAGGGTGACATTCAGTACTTC. Its protein product is CASGEREGDIQYF.

The rearrangement joins TRBV18 to TRBJ2-1; TRBD2 agrees at 8 bases. The junction had 13 bases not matched to a gene; V was cut back by 3 bases and J by 9 bases. Germline V CDR1 and CDR2: KGHSH, LQKENI. The CDR3 has 16 residues. CDR3 bases: TGTGCCAGCTCACCCCCCGGGACTAGTCCCTATGTTGAGCAGTTCTTC. Its translation is CASSPPGTSPYVEQFF.

The chain recombines TRBV4-1 with TRBJ2-2; 7 bases map to TRBD2. Germline CDR1 reads MGHRA; CDR2 reads YSYEKL. V dropped 3 bases and J dropped 2; count of bases not matched to a gene: 12. The CDR3 covers 18 residues. The chain's CDR3 is CASSQSGGRTINTGELFF. The CDR3 DNA follows: TGCGCCAGCAGCCAGTCTGGCGGGAGAACGATTAACACCGGGGAGCTGTTTTTT.

The V gene is TRBV6-6, the J gene TRBJ1-5; D is uncertain. Trimming took off 6 bases at V and 0 bases at J, with 6 bases between the two ends. This CDR3 has 13 amino acids. Germline values: CDR1 MNHNY, CDR2 SVGAGI (reference sequence). CDR3 sequence reads: CASRKHSNQPQHF. In nucleotides, the CDR3 is TGTGCCAGCAGAAAACATAGCAATCAGCCCCAGCATTTT.

V is TRBV5-1 and J is TRBJ1-1, with D possibly being TRBD1 (6 bases). This CDR3 is 15 amino acids long. The V end lost 0 bases, the J end lost 1 base, and 10 bases lay between the germline ends. The germline V gene has CDR1 SGHRS and CDR2 YFSETQ. CDR3 in DNA: TGCGCCAGCAGCTTGGGGGACATCCCGAACACTGAAGCTTTCTTT. It is translated as CASSLGDIPNTEAFF.

The chain carries TRBV30 and TRBJ1-2; 7 positions match TRBD1. Germline values: CDR1 GTSNPN, CDR2 SVGIG (reference sequence). There are 11 residues in the CDR3. Germline trimming cut 7 bases from V and 3 bases from J; bases unmatched to any gene: 2. The CDR3 sequence: CAFGQDYGYTF. Written as DNA, the CDR3 is TGTGCCTTCGGACAGGACTATGGCTACACCTTC.

The chain is built from TRBV7-9 and TRBJ2-7, with D tentatively TRBD2 (5 bases). V lost 2 bases to trimming and J lost 2 bases, with 13 bases between them. The CDR3 is 15 residues long. CDR1 is SEHNR and CDR2 is FQNEAQ in the germline V gene (reference sequence). The CDR3 region is CASSLQASGTYEQYF. As DNA, the CDR3 is TGTGCCAGCAGCTTACAAGCGAGCGGCACCTACGAGCAGTACTTC.

V gene TRBV12-3 or TRBV12-4 combines with J gene TRBJ2-1; 9 bases are a match to TRBD1. The CDR3 extends over 13 amino acids. After removal of 3 bases from V and 12 bases from J, the junction contained 6 bases not matched to a gene. The CDR3 DNA is TGTGCCAGCAGTTTCACGGACAGGGGAAGGCAGTTCTTC. Its protein product is CASSFTDRGRQFF.

The J gene is TRBJ1-1, the V gene TRBV3-1 (or the pseudogene TRBV3-2); the D is unclear. The CDR3 has 13 residues. The germline V gene encodes CDR1 LGHDT and CDR2 YNNKEL (reference sequence). V was shortened by 0 bases and J by 4 bases, with 6 bases between the two germline ends. CDR3 in amino acids: CASSQDPRTEAFF. CDR3 in DNA: TGTGCCAGCAGCCAAGATCCTCGCACTGAAGCTTTCTTT.

As concerns this clone: The junction shows a germline mismatch at one end, possibly a read error. V and J are TRBV7-7 and TRBJ2-6, with D maybe TRBD2 (5 bases). CDR3 length equals 15 residues. CDR1 and CDR2 from the germline V gene are SSHAT and FNYEAQ (reference sequence). The CDR3 DNA sequence: TGTGCTAGCAGCCCCGGGGACTCTGGGGCCAACGTCCTGACTTTC. Translating gives CASSPGDSGANVLTF.

V is TRBV7-3 and J is TRBJ2-1; TRBD2 agrees at 7 bases. The CDR3 loop spans 13 amino acids. J lost 5 bases, V lost 2 bases, and 0 bases had no gene match. Germline CDR1 SGHTA, CDR2 FQGTGA. CDR3 protein: CASSLGRDNEQFF. In nucleotides, the CDR3 is TGTGCCAGCAGCTTAGGGAGGGACAATGAGCAGTTCTTC.

J is TRBJ1-4 and V is TRBV29-1; D possibly corresponds to TRBD1 (6 bases). The V gene's germline CDR1 is SQVTM and CDR2 ANQGSEA. The CDR3 extends over 12 amino acids. CDR3 region: CAAGGASEKLFF. For the CDR3, the DNA is TGCGCAGCGGGGGGGGCGAGTGAAAAACTGTTTTTT. Together with reference TRBV29-1 and TRBJ1-4, the CDR3 gives the full variable domain: SAVISQKPSRDICQRGTSLTIQCQVDSQVTMMFWYRQQPGQSLTLIATANQGSEATYESGFVIDKFPISRPNLTFSTLTVSNMSPEDSSIYLCAAGGASEKLFFGSGTQLSVL.

This clone has a single count. For the CDR3, the DNA is TGTGCCAGCTCCCCCCGGAGCTCCTACAATGAGCAGTTCTTC. Translation: CASSPRSSYNEQFF. The rearrangement links TRBV18 to TRBJ2-1; no firm D call. Between the trimmed V and J ends, which lost 6 bases and 0 bases, there was a span of 9 bases. CDR1 is KGHSH and CDR2 is LQKENI in the germline V gene. The CDR3 has 14 residues.

The chain employs TRBV30 and TRBJ1-1, with 8 bases aligning to TRBD1. V lost 4 bases and J lost 6; bases outside the gene matches: 4. The CDR3 spans 12 residues. Germline CDR1 reads GTSNPN; CDR2 reads SVGIG (reference sequence). CDR3 sequence (DNA): TGTGCCTGGAACAGGGGGAAGGCTGAAGCTTTCTTT. This sequence encodes CAWNRGKAEAFF. Full variable domain (outside the CDR3, taken from reference TRBV30 and TRBJ1-1): SQTIHQWPATLVQPVGSPLSLECTVEGTSNPNLYWYRQAAGRGLQLLFYSVGIGQISSEVPQNLSASRPQDRQFILSSKKLLLSDSGFYLCAWNRGKAEAFFGQGTRLTVV.

This clone came up once. The chain links TRBV15 to TRBJ2-1, with D perhaps matching TRBD2 (6 bases). Trimming left V 1 base short and J 2 bases short, with 9 bases between. Germline V gene lookup returns CDR1 LNHNV and CDR2 YYDKDF (reference sequence). The length of the CDR3 is 15 residues. CDR3 region: CATSRGLDPYNEQFF. CDR3 nucleotides: TGTGCCACCAGCAGAGGACTAGACCCCTACAATGAGCAGTTCTTC.

The chain carries TRBV19 and TRBJ1-1; D is unresolved. The CDR3 sequence is 13 residues long. Trimming left V 7 bases short and J 4 bases short, with 13 bases between. Germline V CDR1 and CDR2: LNHDA, SQIVND (reference sequence). CDR3 protein: CASKRDRFTEAFF. The CDR3 coding sequence is TGTGCCAGTAAACGGGATAGGTTCACTGAAGCTTTCTTT.

The chain employs TRBV4-1 and TRBJ2-1, with 10 bases identical to TRBD1. The trim removed 4 bases at V and 4 bases at J, leaving 7 bases unmatched. The CDR3 contains 16 residues. CDR1 is MGHRA and CDR2 is YSYEKL in the germline V gene. The CDR3 DNA reads TGCGCCAGCAGCCCCATAAGGGGACAGGGGTACAATGAGCAGTTCTTC. The encoded protein is CASSPIRGQGYNEQFF.

The chain employs TRBV18 and TRBJ1-4; TRBD1 agrees at 7 bases. The ends lost 0 bases at V and 3 bases at J; junction bases unmatched: 7. The V gene's germline CDR1 is KGHSH and CDR2 LQKENI. The CDR3 runs to 17 residues. The CDR3 DNA is TGTGCCAGCTCACCACCCGTGACAGGGCAAGCTAATGAAAAACTGTTTTTT. It codes for CASSPPVTGQANEKLFF.

This sequence joins TRBV7-4 and TRBJ1-2, with D unresolved. There are 14 residues in the CDR3. Germline CDR1 and CDR2: SGHVT and SQSDAQ. Trimming removed 4 bases at V and 4 bases at J, with 13 bases between. The CDR3 sequence is CASSSVGRFYGYTF. The CDR3 coding sequence is TGTGCCAGCAGCTCTGTGGGGAGATTCTATGGCTACACCTTC.

This sequence joins TRBV4-1 and TRBJ1-2, with unresolved D. The CDR3 contains 12 residues. The V and J ends lost 4 bases and 6 bases respectively, with 9 bases between them. The germline V gene encodes CDR1 MGHRA and CDR2 YSYEKL. As DNA, the CDR3 is TGCGCCAGCAGCCGCAGCGACCATGGCTACACCTTC. It yields the protein CASSRSDHGYTF.

CDR3 amino acids: CASSQSGAGDGYTF. In DNA, the CDR3 is TGTGCCAGCAGCCAATCTGGGGCAGGGGATGGCTACACCTTC. The chain links TRBV3-1 (or the pseudogene TRBV3-2) to TRBJ1-2, with a possible D match to TRBD1 (6 bases). Germline V CDR1 and CDR2: LGHDT, YNNKEL (reference sequence). There are 14 residues in the CDR3. The ends were cut back, 2 bases at V and 6 bases at J, with 13 bases in the middle.

The chain combines TRBV3-1 (or the pseudogene TRBV3-2) with TRBJ2-3, with 8 bases aligning to TRBD2. From germline, CDR1 is LGHDT and CDR2 YNNKEL (reference sequence). This CDR3 is 17 amino acids long. V shed 0 bases, J shed 2 bases, and the junction held 7 bases outside the gene matches. In DNA, the CDR3 is TGTGCCAGCAGCCAAGAAGGGCTAGCGGGTTTCACAGATACGCAGTATTTT. This codes for CASSQEGLAGFTDTQYF.